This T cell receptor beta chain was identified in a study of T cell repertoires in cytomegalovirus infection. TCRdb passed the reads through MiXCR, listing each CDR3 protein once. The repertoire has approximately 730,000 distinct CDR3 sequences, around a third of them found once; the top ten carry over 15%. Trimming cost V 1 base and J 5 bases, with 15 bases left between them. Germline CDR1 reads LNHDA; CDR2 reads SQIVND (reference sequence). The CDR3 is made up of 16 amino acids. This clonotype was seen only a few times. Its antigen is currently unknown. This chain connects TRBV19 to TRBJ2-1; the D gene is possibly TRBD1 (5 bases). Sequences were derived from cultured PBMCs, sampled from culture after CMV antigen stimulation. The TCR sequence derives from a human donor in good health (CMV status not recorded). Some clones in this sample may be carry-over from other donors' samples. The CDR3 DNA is TGTGCCAGTAGTATAGGATCAGGGCTAGTGGACAATGAGCAGTTCTTC. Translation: CASSIGSGLVDNEQFF. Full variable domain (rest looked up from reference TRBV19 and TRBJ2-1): DGGITQSPKYLFRKEGQNVTLSCEQNLNHDAMYWYRQDPGQGLRLIYYSQIVNDFQKGDIAEGYSVSREKKESFPLTVTSAQKNPTAFYLCASSIGSGLVDNEQFFGPGTRLTVL.